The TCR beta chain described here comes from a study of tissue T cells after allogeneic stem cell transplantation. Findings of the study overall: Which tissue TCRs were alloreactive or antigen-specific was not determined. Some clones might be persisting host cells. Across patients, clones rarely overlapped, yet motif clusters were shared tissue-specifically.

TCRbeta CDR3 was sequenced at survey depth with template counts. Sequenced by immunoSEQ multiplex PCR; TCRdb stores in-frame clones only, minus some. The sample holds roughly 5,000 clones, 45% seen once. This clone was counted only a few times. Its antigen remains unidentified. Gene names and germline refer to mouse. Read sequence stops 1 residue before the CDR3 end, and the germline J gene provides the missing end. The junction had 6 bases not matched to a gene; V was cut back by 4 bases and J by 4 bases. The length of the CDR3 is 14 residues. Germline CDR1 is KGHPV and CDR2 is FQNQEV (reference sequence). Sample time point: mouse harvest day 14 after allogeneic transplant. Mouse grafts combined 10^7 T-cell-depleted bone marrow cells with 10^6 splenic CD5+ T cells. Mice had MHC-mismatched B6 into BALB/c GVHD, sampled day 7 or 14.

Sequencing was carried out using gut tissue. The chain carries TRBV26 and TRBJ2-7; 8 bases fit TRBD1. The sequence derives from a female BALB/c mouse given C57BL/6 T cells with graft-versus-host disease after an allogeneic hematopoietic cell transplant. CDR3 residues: CASSPSRDRYEQYF. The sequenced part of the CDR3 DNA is TGTGCCAGCAGTCCGTCCCGGGACAGGTATGAACAGTAC.